The present entry profiles one T cell receptor (beta chain) with its context. This sample was included in a study of cytomegalovirus exposure and HLA in healthy donors. The J segment lost 2 bases and the V segment lost 8 bases, leaving 17 bases of the junction unmatched. Germline V gives CDR1 SEHNR, CDR2 FQNEAQ (reference sequence). The CDR3 sequence is 18 residues long. Primers for the PCR totalled 60 Vbeta and 13 Jbeta. Sequencing was performed with immunoSEQ multiplex PCR; in TCRdb, only in-frame clones are kept and a portion is missing. The table lists 170,000 or so clones, around 80% of them singletons.

Material for sequencing was PBMCs. V gene TRBV7-9 combines with J gene TRBJ2-1; 8 positions agree with TRBD2. The origin of this receptor is a woman in her 50s in good health and CMV-seropositive. Here the CDR3 reads CASGTAEVAGGAYNEQFF. CDR3 in DNA: TGTGCCAGCGGTACCGCCGAGGTGGCGGGGGGTGCCTACAATGAGCAGTTCTTC. Looking up the rest from reference TRBV7-9 and TRBJ2-1 gives the full variable domain: DTGVSQNPRHKITKRGQNVTFRCDPISEHNRLYWYRQTLGQGPEFLTYFQNEAQLEKSRLLSDRFSAERPKGSFSTLEIQRTEQGDSAMYLCASGTAEVAGGAYNEQFFGPGTRLTVL.